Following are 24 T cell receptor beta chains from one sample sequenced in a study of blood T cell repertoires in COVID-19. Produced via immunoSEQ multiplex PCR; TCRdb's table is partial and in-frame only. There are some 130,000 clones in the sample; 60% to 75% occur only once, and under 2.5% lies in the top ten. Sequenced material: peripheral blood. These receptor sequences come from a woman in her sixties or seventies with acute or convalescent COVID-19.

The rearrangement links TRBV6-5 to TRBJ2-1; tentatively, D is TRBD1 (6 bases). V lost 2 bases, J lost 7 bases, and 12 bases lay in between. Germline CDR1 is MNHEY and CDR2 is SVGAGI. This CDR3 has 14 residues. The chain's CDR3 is CASSYDRQLNEQFF. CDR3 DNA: TGTGCCAGCAGTTACGACAGGCAGTTAAATGAGCAGTTCTTC.

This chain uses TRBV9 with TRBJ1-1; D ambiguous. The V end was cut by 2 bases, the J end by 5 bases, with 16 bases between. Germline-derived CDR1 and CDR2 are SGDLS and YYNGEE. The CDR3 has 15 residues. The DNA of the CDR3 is TGTGCCAGCAGCGTGGAGTCCGCCTCGGGAACTGAAGCTTTCTTT. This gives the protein CASSVESASGTEAFF.

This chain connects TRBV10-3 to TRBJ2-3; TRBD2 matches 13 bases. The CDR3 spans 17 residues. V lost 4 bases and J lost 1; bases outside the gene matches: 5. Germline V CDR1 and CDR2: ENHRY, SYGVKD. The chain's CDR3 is CAISATSGRVGTDTQYF. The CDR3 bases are TGTGCCATCAGTGCTACTAGCGGGAGGGTTGGCACAGATACGCAGTATTTT.

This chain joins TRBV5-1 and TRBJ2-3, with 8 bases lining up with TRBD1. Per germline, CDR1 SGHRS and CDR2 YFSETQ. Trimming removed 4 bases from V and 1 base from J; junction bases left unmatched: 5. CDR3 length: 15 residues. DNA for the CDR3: TGCGCCAGCAGCAATGGACAGGGACGCACAGATACGCAGTATTTT. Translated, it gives CASSNGQGRTDTQYF.

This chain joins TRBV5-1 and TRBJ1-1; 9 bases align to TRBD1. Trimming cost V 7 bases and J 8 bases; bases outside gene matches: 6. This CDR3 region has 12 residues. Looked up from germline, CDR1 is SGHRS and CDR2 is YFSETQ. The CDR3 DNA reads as TGCGCCAGCGGTAGGGACAGGGACGAAGCTTTCTTT. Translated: CASGRDRDEAFF.

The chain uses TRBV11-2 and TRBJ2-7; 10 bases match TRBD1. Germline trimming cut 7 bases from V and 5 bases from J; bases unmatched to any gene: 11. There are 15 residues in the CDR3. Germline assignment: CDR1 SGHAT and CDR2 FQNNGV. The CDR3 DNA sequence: TGTGCCAGCATCCCCCGGGACAGGGGTATCCACGAGCAGTACTTC. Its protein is CASIPRDRGIHEQYF. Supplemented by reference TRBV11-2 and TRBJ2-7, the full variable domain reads EAGVAQSPRYKIIEKRQSVAFWCNPISGHATLYWYQQILGQGPKLLIQFQNNGVVDDSQLPKDRFSAERLKGVDSTLKIQPAKLEDSAVYLCASIPRDRGIHEQYFGPGTRLTVT.

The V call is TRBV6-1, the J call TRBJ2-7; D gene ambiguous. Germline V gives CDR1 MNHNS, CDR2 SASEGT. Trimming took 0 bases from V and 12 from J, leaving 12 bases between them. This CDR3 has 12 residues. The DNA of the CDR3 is TGTGCCAGCAGTGAAGCGCCGCGCGGCGTGTACTTC. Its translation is CASSEAPRGVYF.

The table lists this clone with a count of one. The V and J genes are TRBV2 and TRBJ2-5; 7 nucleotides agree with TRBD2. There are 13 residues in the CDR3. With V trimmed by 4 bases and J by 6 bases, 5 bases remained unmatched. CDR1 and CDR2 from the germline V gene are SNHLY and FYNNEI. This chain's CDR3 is CASSGGGDKTQYF. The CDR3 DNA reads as TGTGCCAGCAGTGGGGGAGGGGATAAGACCCAGTACTTC.

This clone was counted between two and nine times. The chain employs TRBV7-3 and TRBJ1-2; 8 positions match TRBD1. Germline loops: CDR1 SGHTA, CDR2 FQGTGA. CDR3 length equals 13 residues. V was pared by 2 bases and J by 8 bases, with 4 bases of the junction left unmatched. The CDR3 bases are TGTGCCAGCAGCTTAGAGACAGGGGAAGGCTACACCTTC. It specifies CASSLETGEGYTF.

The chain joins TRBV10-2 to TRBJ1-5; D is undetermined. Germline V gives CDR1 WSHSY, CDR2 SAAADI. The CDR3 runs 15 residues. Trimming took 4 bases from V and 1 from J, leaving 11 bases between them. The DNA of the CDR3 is TGCGCCAGCAGTGGAAGTGGGCCCAGCAATCAGCCCCAGCATTTT. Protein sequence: CASSGSGPSNQPQHF.

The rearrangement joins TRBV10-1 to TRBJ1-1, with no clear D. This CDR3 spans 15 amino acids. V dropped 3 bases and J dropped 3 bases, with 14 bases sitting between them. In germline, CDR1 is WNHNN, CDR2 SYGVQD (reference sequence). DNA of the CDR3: TGCGCCAGCAGTGAAGACACCTCTGGGTACACTGAAGCTTTCTTT. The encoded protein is CASSEDTSGYTEAFF.

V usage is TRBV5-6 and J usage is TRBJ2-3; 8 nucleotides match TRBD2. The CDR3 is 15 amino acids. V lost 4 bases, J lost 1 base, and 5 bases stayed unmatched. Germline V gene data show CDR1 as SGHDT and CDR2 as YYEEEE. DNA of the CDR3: TGTGCCAGCAGCCCCAGCGGGGGTGGCACAGATACGCAGTATTTT. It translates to CASSPSGGGTDTQYF.

CDR3 in amino acids: CASSPAGTANTEAFF. The DNA of the CDR3 is TGTGCCAGCTCACCTGCCGGGACAGCGAACACTGAAGCTTTCTTT. The genes are TRBV18 and TRBJ1-1; 7 nucleotides agree with TRBD1. The CDR3 is made up of 15 amino acids. J was trimmed by 1 base and V by 3 bases; bases with no gene match: 5. Germline V gives CDR1 KGHSH, CDR2 LQKENI.

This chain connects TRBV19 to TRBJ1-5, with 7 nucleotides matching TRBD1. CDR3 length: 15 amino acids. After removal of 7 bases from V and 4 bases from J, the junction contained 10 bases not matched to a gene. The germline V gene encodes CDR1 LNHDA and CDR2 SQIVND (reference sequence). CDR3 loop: CASTSTGVNNQPQHF. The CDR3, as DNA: TGTGCCAGTACATCAACAGGGGTTAATAATCAGCCCCAGCATTTT. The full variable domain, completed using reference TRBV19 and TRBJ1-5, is DGGITQSPKYLFRKEGQNVTLSCEQNLNHDAMYWYRQDPGQGLRLIYYSQIVNDFQKGDIAEGYSVSREKKESFPLTVTSAQKNPTAFYLCASTSTGVNNQPQHFGDGTRLSIL.

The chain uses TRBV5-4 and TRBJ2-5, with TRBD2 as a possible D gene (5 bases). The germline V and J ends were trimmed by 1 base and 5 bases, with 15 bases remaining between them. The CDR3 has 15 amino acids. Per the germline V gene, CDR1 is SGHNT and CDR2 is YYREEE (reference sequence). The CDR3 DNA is TGTGCCAGCAGCTTGTCTTCCAGCCGCGGGGAGACCCAGTACTTC. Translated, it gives CASSLSSSRGETQYF.

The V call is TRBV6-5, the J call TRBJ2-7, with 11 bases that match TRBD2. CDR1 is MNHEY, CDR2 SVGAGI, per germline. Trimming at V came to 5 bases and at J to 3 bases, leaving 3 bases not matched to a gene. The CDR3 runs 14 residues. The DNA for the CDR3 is TGTGCCAGCAGTCCCGGGACTAGCGGCTACGAGCAGTACTTC. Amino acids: CASSPGTSGYEQYF.

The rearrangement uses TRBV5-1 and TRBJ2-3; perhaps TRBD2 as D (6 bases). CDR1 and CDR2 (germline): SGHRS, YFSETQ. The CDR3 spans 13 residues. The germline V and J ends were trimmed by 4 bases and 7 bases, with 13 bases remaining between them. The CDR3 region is CASSPLGGNTQYF. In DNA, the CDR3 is TGCGCCAGCAGCCCTTTGGGAGGAAATACGCAGTATTTT.

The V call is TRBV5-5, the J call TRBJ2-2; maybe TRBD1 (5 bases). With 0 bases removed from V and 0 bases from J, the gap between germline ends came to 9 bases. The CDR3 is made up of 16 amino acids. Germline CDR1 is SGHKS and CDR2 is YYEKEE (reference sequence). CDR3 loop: CASSLGPGSNTGELFF. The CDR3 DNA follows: TGTGCCAGCAGCTTGGGTCCAGGGTCGAACACCGGGGAGCTGTTTTTT.

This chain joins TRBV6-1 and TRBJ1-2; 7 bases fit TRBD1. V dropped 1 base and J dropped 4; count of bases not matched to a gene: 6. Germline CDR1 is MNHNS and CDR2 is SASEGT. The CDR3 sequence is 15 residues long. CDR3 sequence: CASSEGRTGVYGYTF. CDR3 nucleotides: TGTGCCAGCAGTGAAGGAAGGACAGGCGTCTATGGCTACACCTTC.

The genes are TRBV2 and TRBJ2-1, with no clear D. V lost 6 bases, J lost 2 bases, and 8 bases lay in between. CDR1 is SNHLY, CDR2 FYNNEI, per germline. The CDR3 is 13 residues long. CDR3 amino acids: CASSLETYNEQFF. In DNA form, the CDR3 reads TGTGCCAGCAGCTTAGAAACCTACAATGAGCAGTTCTTC.

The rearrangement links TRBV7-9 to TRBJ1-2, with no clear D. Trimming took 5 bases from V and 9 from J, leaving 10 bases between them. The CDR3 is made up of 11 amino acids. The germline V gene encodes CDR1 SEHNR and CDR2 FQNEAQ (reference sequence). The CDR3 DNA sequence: TGTGCCAGCAGCCTCGGACTGAGCTACACCTTC. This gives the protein CASSLGLSYTF. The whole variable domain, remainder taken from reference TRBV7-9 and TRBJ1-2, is DTGVSQNPRHKITKRGQNVTFRCDPISEHNRLYWYRQTLGQGPEFLTYFQNEAQLEKSRLLSDRFSAERPKGSFSTLEIQRTEQGDSAMYLCASSLGLSYTFGSGTRLTVV.

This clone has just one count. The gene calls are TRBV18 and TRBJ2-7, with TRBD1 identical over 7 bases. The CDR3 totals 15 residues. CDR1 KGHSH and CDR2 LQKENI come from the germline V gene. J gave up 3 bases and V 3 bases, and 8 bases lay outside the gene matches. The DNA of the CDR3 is TGTGCCAGCTCACCGCGACAGGGTTCCTACTACGAGCAGTACTTC. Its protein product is CASSPRQGSYYEQYF. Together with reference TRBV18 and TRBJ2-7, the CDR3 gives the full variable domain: NAGVMQNPRHLVRRRGQEARLRCSPMKGHSHVYWYRQLPEEGLKFMVYLQKENIIDESGMPKERFSAEFPKEGPSILRIQQVVRGDSAAYFCASSPRQGSYYEQYFGPGTRLTVT.

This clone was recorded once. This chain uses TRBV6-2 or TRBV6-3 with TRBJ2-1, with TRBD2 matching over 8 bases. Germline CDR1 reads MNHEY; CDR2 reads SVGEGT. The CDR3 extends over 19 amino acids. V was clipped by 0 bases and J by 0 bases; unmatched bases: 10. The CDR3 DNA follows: TGTGCCAGCAGTTACTCGTCGAGGCGGGGGGTAAGCTCCTACAATGAGCAGTTCTTC. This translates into CASSYSSRRGVSSYNEQFF.

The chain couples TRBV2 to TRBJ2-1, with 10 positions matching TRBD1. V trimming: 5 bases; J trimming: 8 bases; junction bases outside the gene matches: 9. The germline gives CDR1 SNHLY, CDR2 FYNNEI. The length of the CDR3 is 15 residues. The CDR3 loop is CASSRRDRGPYEQFF. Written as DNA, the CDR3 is TGTGCCAGCAGTCGCAGGGACAGGGGTCCGTATGAGCAGTTCTTC.